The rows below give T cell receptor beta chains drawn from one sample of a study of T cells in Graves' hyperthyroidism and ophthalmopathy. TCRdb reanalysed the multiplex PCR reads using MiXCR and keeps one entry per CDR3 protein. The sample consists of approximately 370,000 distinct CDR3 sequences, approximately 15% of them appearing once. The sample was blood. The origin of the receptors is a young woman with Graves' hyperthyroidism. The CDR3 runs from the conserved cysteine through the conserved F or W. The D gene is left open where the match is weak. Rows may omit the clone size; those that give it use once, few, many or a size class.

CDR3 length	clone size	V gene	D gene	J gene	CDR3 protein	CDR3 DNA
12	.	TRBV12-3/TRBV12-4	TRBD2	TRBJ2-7	CASGGGVSQQYF	TGTGCCAGCGGCGGGGGGGTGTCACAGCAGTACTTC
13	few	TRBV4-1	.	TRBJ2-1	CASSQEGYGEQFF	TGCGCCAGCAGCCAAGAAGGGTACGGTGAGCAGTTCTTC
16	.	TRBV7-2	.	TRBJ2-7	CASSLGPGGGGYEQYF	TGTGCCAGCAGCTTAGGCCCTGGGGGTGGAGGGTACGAGCAGTACTTC
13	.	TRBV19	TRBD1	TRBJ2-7	CATWDRWTYEQYF	TGTGCCACTTGGGACAGGTGGACCTACGAGCAGTACTTC
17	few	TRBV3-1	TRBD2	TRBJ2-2	CASSPPRREGYTGELFF	TGTGCCAGCAGCCCGCCCCGCCGGGAGGGTTACACCGGGGAGCTGTTTTTT
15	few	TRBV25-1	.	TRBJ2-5	CASSEAGLGQETQYF	TGTGCCAGCAGTGAGGCGGGGTTGGGCCAAGAGACCCAGTACTTC
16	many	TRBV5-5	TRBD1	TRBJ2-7	CASSGIRDRLTYEQYF	TGTGCCAGCAGCGGGATCCGGGACAGGTTAACCTACGAGCAGTACTTC
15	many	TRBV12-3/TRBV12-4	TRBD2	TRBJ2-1	CASSRGGVGVDEQFF	TGTGCCAGCAGCCGCGGGGGAGTGGGGGTGGATGAGCAGTTCTTC
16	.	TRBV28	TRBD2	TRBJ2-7	CASSLASGIPPYEQYF	TGTGCCAGCAGTTTGGCTAGCGGGATCCCCCCCTACGAGCAGTACTTC
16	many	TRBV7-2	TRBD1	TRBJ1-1	CASSLTGQGMNTEAFF	TGTGCCAGCAGCTTAACGGGACAGGGAATGAACACTGAAGCTTTCTTT
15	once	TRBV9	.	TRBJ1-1	CASSVGTDMNTEAFF	TGTGCCAGCAGCGTAGGGACAGACATGAACACTGAAGCTTTCTTT
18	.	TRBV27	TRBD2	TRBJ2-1	CASSLWASGVGIYNEQFF	TGTGCCAGCAGTTTATGGGCTAGCGGAGTGGGGATTTACAATGAGCAGTTCTTC
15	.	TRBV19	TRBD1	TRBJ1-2	CASSRTPSTGNGYTF	TGTGCCAGTAGTAGGACTCCGTCGACAGGGAATGGCTACACCTTC
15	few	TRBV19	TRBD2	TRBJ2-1	CASSSGTSGIYEQFF	TGTGCCAGTAGTAGTGGGACTAGCGGGATCTATGAGCAGTTCTTC
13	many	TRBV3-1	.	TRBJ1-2	CASSRLANYGYTF	TGTGCCAGCAGCCGATTGGCCAACTATGGCTACACCTTC
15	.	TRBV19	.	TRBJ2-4	CASSISRGSWDIQYF	TGTGCCAGTAGTATATCCCGGGGCAGCTGGGACATTCAGTACTTC
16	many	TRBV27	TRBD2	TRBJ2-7	CASSLNGLAGAYEQYF	TGTGCCAGCAGTTTAAATGGACTAGCGGGAGCCTACGAGCAGTACTTC
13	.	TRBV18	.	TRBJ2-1	CASSPRAADEQFF	TGTGCCAGCTCACCACGGGCCGCGGATGAGCAGTTCTTC
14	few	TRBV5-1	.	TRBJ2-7	CASSLADRPTTQYF	TGCGCCAGCAGCTTGGCCGATAGACCTACGACGCAGTACTTC
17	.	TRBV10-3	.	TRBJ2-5	CAISESYGLAEKETQYF	TGTGCCATCAGTGAGTCCTATGGGCTAGCAGAGAAAGAGACCCAGTACTTC
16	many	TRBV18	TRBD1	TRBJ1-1	CASSQERTGLLTEAFF	TGTGCCAGCTCACAGGAGCGGACAGGGCTACTCACTGAAGCTTTCTTT
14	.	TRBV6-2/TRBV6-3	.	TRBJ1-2	CASSPGRVGTGYTF	TGTGCCAGCAGTCCCGGCCGAGTAGGGACTGGCTACACCTTC
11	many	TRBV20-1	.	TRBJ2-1	CSAKLIHEQFF	TGCAGTGCTAAACTGATCCATGAGCAGTTCTTC
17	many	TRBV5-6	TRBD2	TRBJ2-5	CASSRRGGTSGQETQYF	TGTGCCAGCAGCCGGCGGGGGGGGACTAGCGGACAAGAGACCCAGTACTTC
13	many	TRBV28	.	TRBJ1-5	CASTPRGRQPQHF	TGTGCCAGCACCCCCAGGGGTAGACAGCCCCAGCATTTT
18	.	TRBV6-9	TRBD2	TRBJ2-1	CASSYGGGGRGSYNEQFF	TGTGCCAGCAGTTACGGGGGTGGCGGGAGGGGCTCCTACAATGAGCAGTTCTTC
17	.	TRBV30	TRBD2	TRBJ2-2	CAWSTVEWTSGTGELFF	TGTGCCTGGAGTACGGTGGAGTGGACTAGCGGCACCGGGGAGCTGTTTTTT